One and the same sample provided the 27 T cell receptor beta chains below, sequenced in a study of shared clonotypes between healthy human individuals. The repertoire was sequenced with immunoSEQ multiplex PCR; TCRdb's copy has only in-frame clones and lacks some. This table has a few million clones, around 90% appearing once. Sequences were obtained from naive CD4+ T cells sorted from blood. The sample's subset: CD45RA+ positively selected. All receptors derive from a man aged 18 to 29 in good health.

The CDR3 DNA sequence: TGTGCCAGCAGTAGCGGGCCGACCAGGGGTGGCTACACCTTC. This gives the protein CASSSGPTRGGYTF. The chain is built from TRBV28 and TRBJ1-2, with TRBD1 as a possible D gene (6 bases). V was shortened by 5 bases and J by 7 bases, with 17 bases between the two germline ends. Germline CDR1 MDHEN, CDR2 SYDVKM. The CDR3 has 14 residues.

V usage is TRBV7-7 and J usage is TRBJ1-1, with a tentative D call TRBD1 (6 bases). The CDR3 length is 13 residues. Germline CDR1 is SSHAT and CDR2 is FNYEAQ (reference sequence). CDR3 sequence reads: CASARSGDTEAFF. The CDR3 DNA reads as TGTGCTAGCGCCCGATCAGGGGACACTGAAGCTTTCTTT.

The genes are TRBV27 and TRBJ2-1; D unresolved. The CDR3 totals 20 residues. Germline V gene data show CDR1 as MNHEY and CDR2 as SMNVEV (reference sequence). V lost 3 bases to trimming and J lost 1 base, with 25 bases between them. In DNA form, the CDR3 reads TGTGCCAGCAGTTTGCAGGTAACTCCAGTCCCAATGCTGTCCTACAATGAGCAGTTCTTC. Its protein is CASSLQVTPVPMLSYNEQFF.

Regarding this clone: The sample has other DNA sequences that encode this CDR3 too. The chain couples TRBV6-1 to TRBJ1-3; 7 bases align to TRBD1. This CDR3 contains 15 residues. Germline-derived CDR1 and CDR2 are MNHNS and SASEGT. V dropped 3 bases and J dropped 1; count of bases not matched to a gene: 3. Here the CDR3 DNA reads TGTGCCAGCAGTGACAGGACAGGTTCTGGAAACACCATATATTTT. Encoded protein: CASSDRTGSGNTIYF.

The chain uses TRBV19 and TRBJ1-1, with D perhaps matching TRBD1 (5 bases). Germline V CDR1 and CDR2: LNHDA, SQIVND (reference sequence). V dropped 7 bases and J dropped 0 bases, with 9 bases sitting between them. The CDR3 spans 13 residues. The CDR3 region has the DNA TGTGCCAGTAAAAGACAGATGAACACTGAAGCTTTCTTT. Translation gives CASKRQMNTEAFF.

This chain joins TRBV18 and TRBJ2-1; TRBD1 matches at 8 bases. J was trimmed by 7 bases and V by 6 bases; bases with no gene match: 5. The CDR3 is made up of 13 amino acids. Germline CDR1 KGHSH, CDR2 LQKENI. This chain's CDR3 is CASSHRQGNEQFF. The CDR3 DNA is TGTGCCAGCTCTCACCGACAGGGGAATGAGCAGTTCTTC. The variable domain in full, completed from reference TRBV18 and TRBJ2-1, reads NAGVMQNPRHLVRRRGQEARLRCSPMKGHSHVYWYRQLPEEGLKFMVYLQKENIIDESGMPKERFSAEFPKEGPSILRIQQVVRGDSAAYFCASSHRQGNEQFFGPGTRLTVL.

A word on this clone: Other DNA sequences in this sample translate to the same CDR3. The rearrangement links TRBV5-4 to TRBJ2-7; maybe TRBD1 (6 bases). The CDR3 totals 13 residues. Germline values: CDR1 SGHNT, CDR2 YYREEE (reference sequence). The V end was cut by 4 bases, the J end by 2 bases, with 10 bases between. The CDR3: CASSEGVTYEQYF. The CDR3 coding sequence is TGTGCCAGCAGCGAGGGGGTTACCTACGAGCAGTACTTC.

The chain couples TRBV25-1 to TRBJ1-4; D perhaps matches TRBD1 (6 bases). Trimming took off 6 bases at V and 3 bases at J, with 14 bases between the two ends. The CDR3 spans 15 residues. Germline V gene sequence: CDR1 MGHDK, CDR2 SYGVNS. CDR3 region: CASREGGASNEKLFF. For the CDR3, the DNA is TGTGCCAGCAGGGAGGGGGGGGCCTCTAATGAAAAACTGTTTTTT. Variable domain in full (rest from reference TRBV25-1 and TRBJ1-4): EADIYQTPRYLVIGTGKKITLECSQTMGHDKMYWYQQDPGMELHLIHYSYGVNSTEKGDLSSESTVSRIRTEHFPLTLESARPSHTSQYLCASREGGASNEKLFFGSGTQLSVL.

This clone showed up just once. In nucleotides, the CDR3 is TGTGCCTGGAGTCATCTAGCGGGGGTGCTGAGCTCCTACGAGCAGTACTTC. It encodes CAWSHLAGVLSSYEQYF. J is TRBJ2-5 and V is TRBV30; TRBD2 aligns across 10 bases. The tail of the sequence fits TRBJ2-7 better, so the J call may be wrong. The germline gives CDR1 GTSNPN, CDR2 SVGIG (reference sequence). This CDR3 comprises 17 residues.

The chain recombines TRBV6-6 with TRBJ2-7, with a tentative D call TRBD2 (5 bases). The V gene lost 6 bases and the J gene lost 0 bases, with 12 bases spanning the gap. Germline V gene lookup returns CDR1 MNHNY and CDR2 SVGAGI (reference sequence). There are 14 residues in the CDR3. The CDR3 region is CASSDAGISYEQYF. The CDR3 DNA sequence: TGTGCCAGCAGCGACGCCGGGATCTCCTACGAGCAGTACTTC.

The CDR3 here is CASSATWNTGELFF. The CDR3 nucleotides read TGTGCCAGCTCGGCTACATGGAACACCGGGGAGCTGTTTTTT. The chain has TRBV18 and TRBJ2-2; D is unclear. Germline lookup yields CDR1 KGHSH and CDR2 LQKENI. The V gene lost 6 bases and the J gene lost 1 base, with 9 bases spanning the gap. CDR3 length: 14 amino acids.

This chain links TRBV6-1 with TRBJ2-5; D might be TRBD2 (5 bases). The CDR3 extends over 15 amino acids. Germline assignment: CDR1 MNHNS and CDR2 SASEGT. V lost 7 bases to trimming and J lost 1 base, with 16 bases between them. CDR3 amino acids: CASTTGGRGQETQYF. The CDR3 DNA follows: TGTGCCAGCACCACCGGAGGACGGGGCCAAGAGACCCAGTACTTC.

This chain joins TRBV5-6 and TRBJ1-5; maybe TRBD1 (6 bases). Germline assignment: CDR1 SGHDT and CDR2 YYEEEE. This CDR3 has 15 residues. V was clipped by 1 base and J by 11 bases, with 19 bases between them. The DNA for the CDR3 is TGTGCCAGCAGCTTGTATTTAGCAGGGGAGACGGCCCAGCATTTT. It encodes CASSLYLAGETAQHF.

The V and J genes are TRBV28 and TRBJ1-1, with D tentatively TRBD1 (5 bases). CDR3 length: 15 amino acids. Germline V CDR1 and CDR2: MDHEN, SYDVKM. Trimming left V 8 bases short and J 0 bases short, with 16 bases between. The CDR3 loop reads CASSGTPVMNTEAFF. CDR3 DNA: TGTGCCAGCTCCGGGACTCCTGTCATGAACACTGAAGCTTTCTTT.

This clone was seen just once. The CDR3 nucleotides are TGCAGCGTGACCCAGGGGGGGAACACTGAAGCTTTCTTT. Translating it yields CSVTQGGNTEAFF. This rearrangement joins TRBV29-1 to TRBJ1-1, with 7 positions matching TRBD1. The junction had 5 bases not matched to a gene; V was cut back by 6 bases and J by 1 base. Germline V gene sequence: CDR1 SQVTM, CDR2 ANQGSEA. This CDR3 has 13 residues.

Regarding this clone: The identical CDR3 is also encoded by other nucleotide sequences in the sample. This rearrangement joins TRBV5-1 to TRBJ2-5, with 7 bases aligning to TRBD1. The CDR3 loop spans 15 amino acids. The V segment lost 0 bases and the J segment 2 bases; nucleotides outside the gene matches: 4. Germline CDR1 is SGHRS and CDR2 is YFSETQ. The CDR3 DNA sequence: TGCGCCAGCAGCTTGGAGGGGGCAAGGCAAGAGACCCAGTACTTC. It yields the protein CASSLEGARQETQYF. The complete variable domain, with remaining parts taken from reference TRBV5-1 and TRBJ2-5, reads KAGVTQTPRYLIKTRGQQVTLSCSPISGHRSVSWYQQTPGQGLQFLFEYFSETQRNKGNFPGRFSGRQFSNSRSEMNVSTLELGDSALYLCASSLEGARQETQYFGPGTRLLVL.

The rearrangement uses TRBV27 and TRBJ1-1, with 8 bases matching TRBD1. CDR3 length equals 15 residues. Germline V gene data show CDR1 as MNHEY and CDR2 as SMNVEV (reference sequence). The V gene end was trimmed by 2 bases and the J gene end by 5 bases; junction bases not matched to a gene: 7. This CDR3 reads CASSLQPGGITEAFF. DNA of the CDR3: TGTGCCAGCAGTTTACAGCCAGGGGGCATTACTGAAGCTTTCTTT.

V is TRBV7-3 and J is TRBJ1-4; no firm D call. This CDR3 comprises 17 residues. Germline assignment: CDR1 SGHTA and CDR2 FQGTGA. The V end lost 4 bases, the J end lost 6 bases, and 21 bases lay between the germline ends. The CDR3 is CASSSPEVGDFYEKLFF. The CDR3 DNA follows: TGTGCCAGCAGCTCTCCCGAGGTCGGAGATTTTTATGAAAAACTGTTTTTT. The whole variable domain, filled in from reference TRBV7-3 and TRBJ1-4, reads GAGVSQTPSNKVTEKGKYVELRCDPISGHTALYWYRQSLGQGPEFLIYFQGTGAADDSGLPNDRFFAVRPEGSVSTLKIQRTERGDSAVYLCASSSPEVGDFYEKLFFGSGTQLSVL.

The J gene is TRBJ2-7, the V gene TRBV6-1; TRBD2 matches at 8 bases. Losses at the gene ends were 3 bases for V and 3 bases for J; bases not matched to a gene: 4. Germline V lookup: CDR1 MNHNS, CDR2 SASEGT. CDR3 length equals 14 residues. Here the CDR3 DNA reads TGTGCCAGCAGTGAGCAGCGGGGGAGCTACGAGCAGTACTTC. Amino acids: CASSEQRGSYEQYF.

This chain joins TRBV10-3 and TRBJ1-1; TRBD1 matches 8 bases. This CDR3 has 13 amino acids. Germline V gene data show CDR1 as ENHRY and CDR2 as SYGVKD. V trimming: 7 bases; J trimming: 0 bases; junction bases outside the gene matches: 1. The CDR3, as DNA: TGTGCCATCAAGGACAGGGTGAACACTGAAGCTTTCTTT. Residues: CAIKDRVNTEAFF.

The chain links TRBV19 to TRBJ2-1; the D call may be TRBD1 or TRBD2 (5 bases each). Germline assignment: CDR1 LNHDA and CDR2 SQIVND (reference sequence). The CDR3 consists of 15 residues. V lost 3 bases and J lost 5, with 14 bases in between. Here the CDR3 DNA reads TGTGCCAGTAGTATCAGAGAGGGGCTTAACAATGAGCAGTTCTTC. Protein product: CASSIREGLNNEQFF.

V usage is TRBV15 and J usage is TRBJ1-4; the D gene is possibly TRBD1 (5 bases). CDR3 length: 17 residues. From germline, CDR1 is LNHNV and CDR2 YYDKDF (reference sequence). V lost 0 bases and J 7 bases, leaving 18 bases between the germline ends. The CDR3 DNA is TGTGCCACCAGCAGAGAGGTAGCCGGGGCGCCTGGTGAAAAACTGTTTTTT. Translating it yields CATSREVAGAPGEKLFF.

This clone came up once. This chain links TRBV11-2 with TRBJ2-1; TRBD2 agrees at 9 bases. The germline V gene has CDR1 SGHAT and CDR2 FQNNGV. V gave up 3 bases and J gave up 7 bases; unmatched junction bases: 7. CDR3 length: 15 residues. As DNA, the CDR3 is TGTGCCAGCAGCTTCAGCGGGGGGAACTATAATGAGCAGTTCTTC. It is translated as CASSFSGGNYNEQFF.

This chain links TRBV19 with TRBJ2-3, with 12 bases identical to TRBD2. V shed 6 bases and J 3 bases; nucleotides not matched to a gene: 7. This CDR3 region has 16 residues. Germline assignment: CDR1 LNHDA and CDR2 SQIVND (reference sequence). CDR3 nucleotide sequence: TGTGCCAGTAGGTGGACTAGCGGGATGAGAACAGATACGCAGTATTTT. As protein: CASRWTSGMRTDTQYF.

The genes are TRBV6-5 and TRBJ1-5; 8 bases agree with TRBD1. V was pared by 6 bases and J by 4 bases, with 5 bases of the junction left unmatched. The CDR3 has 14 amino acids. Germline-derived CDR1 and CDR2 are MNHEY and SVGAGI. The CDR3 region has the DNA TGTGCCAGCAGACTCGGACAGGGAAATCAGCCCCAGCATTTT. As protein: CASRLGQGNQPQHF.

Here the CDR3 reads CASSPTIYEQYF. In nucleotides, the CDR3 is TGTGCCAGCAGCCCCACGATTTACGAGCAGTACTTC. The chain recombines TRBV14 with TRBJ2-7, with no clear D. The CDR3 contains 12 residues. Trimming pared 4 bases from V and 4 bases from J, leaving 8 bases between. The germline gives CDR1 SGHDN, CDR2 FVKESK. The variable domain in full, with the rest retrieved from reference TRBV14 and TRBJ2-7, is EAGVTQFPSHSVIEKGQTVTLRCDPISGHDNLYWYRRVMGKEIKFLLHFVKESKQDESGMPNNRFLAERTGGTYSTLKVQPAELEDSGVYFCASSPTIYEQYFGPGTRLTVT.

V is TRBV6-1 and J is TRBJ1-5, with TRBD1 matching over 11 bases. Germline V gene lookup returns CDR1 MNHNS and CDR2 SASEGT. The CDR3 totals 16 residues. With V trimmed by 4 bases and J by 0 bases, 2 bases remained unmatched. The CDR3 protein is CASSVGTGGSNQPQHF. CDR3 coding DNA: TGTGCCAGCAGTGTGGGGACAGGGGGTAGCAATCAGCCCCAGCATTTT.